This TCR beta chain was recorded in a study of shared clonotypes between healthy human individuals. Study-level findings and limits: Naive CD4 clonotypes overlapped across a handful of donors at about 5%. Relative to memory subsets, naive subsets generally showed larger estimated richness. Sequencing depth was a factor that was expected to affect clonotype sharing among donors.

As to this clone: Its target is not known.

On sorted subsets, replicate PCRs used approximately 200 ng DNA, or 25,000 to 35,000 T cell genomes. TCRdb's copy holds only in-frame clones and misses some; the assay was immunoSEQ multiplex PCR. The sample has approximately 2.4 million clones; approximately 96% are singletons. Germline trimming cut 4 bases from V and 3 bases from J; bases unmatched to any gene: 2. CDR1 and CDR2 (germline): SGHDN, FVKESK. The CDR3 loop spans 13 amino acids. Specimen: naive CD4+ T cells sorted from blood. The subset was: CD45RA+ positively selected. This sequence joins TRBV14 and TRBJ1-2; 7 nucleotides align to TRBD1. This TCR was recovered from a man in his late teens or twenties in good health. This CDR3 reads CASSRRGDYGYTF. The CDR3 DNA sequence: TGTGCCAGCAGCCGCAGGGGGGACTATGGCTACACCTTC.